This passage covers 23 T cell receptor beta chains from one sample sequenced in a study of cytomegalovirus exposure and HLA in healthy donors. The method was immunoSEQ multiplex PCR; TCRdb's version includes in-frame clones alone and lacks a portion of them. The sample gives about 150,000 clones, around 89% of which show up once; 2.5% to 3% is in the top ten. Specimen: PBMCs. These receptors originate from a man younger than 35 in good health and CMV-seronegative.

The gene calls are TRBV5-4 and TRBJ1-6; no reliable D call. Trimming shortened V by 0 bases and J by 8 bases, and 6 bases separated the two germline ends. The length of the CDR3 is 13 residues. CDR1 is SGHNT, CDR2 YYREEE, per germline (reference sequence). In DNA form, the CDR3 reads TGTGCCAGCAGCTTGGGGCAACATTCACCCCTCCACTTT. The encoded protein is CASSLGQHSPLHF.

This sequence joins TRBV28 and TRBJ1-2; 7 nucleotides align to TRBD1. This CDR3 spans 13 amino acids. The germline V gene has CDR1 MDHEN and CDR2 SYDVKM. V shed 5 bases and J 4 bases; nucleotides not matched to a gene: 4. The CDR3 loop reads CASSGQVPYGYTF. CDR3 DNA: TGTGCCAGCAGTGGACAGGTACCCTATGGCTACACCTTC.

The rearrangement uses TRBV28 and TRBJ1-1, with 10 bases aligning to TRBD1. The length of the CDR3 is 15 residues. Germline V CDR1 and CDR2: MDHEN, SYDVKM. V was pared by 7 bases and J by 4 bases, with 9 bases of the junction left unmatched. The CDR3 nucleotides are TGTGCCAGCACCGCGGACAGGGGGTTGAGCACTGAAGCTTTCTTT. Residues: CASTADRGLSTEAFF.

V is TRBV6-5 and J is TRBJ1-1, with TRBD1 as a possible D gene (6 bases). This CDR3 has 11 amino acids. V shed 7 bases and J shed 7 bases, with 10 bases lying between them. Per the germline V gene, CDR1 is MNHEY and CDR2 is SVGAGI. The CDR3 protein is CASTQQGEAFF. In DNA form, the CDR3 reads TGTGCCAGCACCCAACAGGGTGAAGCTTTCTTT.

The V gene is TRBV6-5, the J gene TRBJ1-2; TRBD1 matches 7 bases. The CDR3 length is 15 residues. Per the germline V gene, CDR1 is MNHEY and CDR2 is SVGAGI. Unmatched junction bases numbered 15, after V lost 5 bases and J lost 9 bases. In DNA form, the CDR3 reads TGTGCCAGCAGTCCCACTCCCGCGACAGGGAAGAGCTACACCTTC. Translated, it gives CASSPTPATGKSYTF.

This clone has a single count. J is TRBJ2-1 and V is TRBV6-5; a weak D match, TRBD2 (6 bases). Trimming took 5 bases from V and 8 from J, leaving 13 bases between them. This CDR3 contains 13 residues. CDR1 MNHEY and CDR2 SVGAGI come from the germline V gene. The CDR3 is CASSPRWGDEQFF. Written as DNA, the CDR3 is TGTGCCAGCAGTCCACGGTGGGGGGATGAGCAGTTCTTC.

V is TRBV12-2 and J is TRBJ1-1. TRBV12-2 is a known pseudogene. The CDR3 contains 11 residues. CDR3 in amino acids: CASRPRDEAFF. In nucleotides, the CDR3 is TGTGCAAGTCGCCCTCGCGATGAAGCTTTCTTT.

The V gene is TRBV6-5, the J gene TRBJ1-2, with D uncertain. The CDR3 is 14 residues long. Per germline, CDR1 MNHEY and CDR2 SVGAGI. Trimming pared 5 bases from V and 1 base from J, leaving 11 bases between. CDR3 sequence: CASSGLAGNYGYTF. The CDR3 region has the DNA TGTGCCAGCAGTGGTTTGGCGGGTAACTATGGCTACACCTTC.

The chain is built from TRBV7-9 and TRBJ1-4; TRBD1 matches at 11 bases. V shed 6 bases, J shed 5 bases, and the junction held 14 bases outside the gene matches. The CDR3 contains 18 residues. Germline V gives CDR1 SEHNR, CDR2 FQNEAQ (reference sequence). Written as DNA, the CDR3 is TGTGCCAGCAGTACTGGGGGGACAGGGGGTTTCCGAAATGAAAAACTGTTTTTT. It specifies CASSTGGTGGFRNEKLFF. Full variable domain (missing parts from reference TRBV7-9 and TRBJ1-4): DTGVSQNPRHKITKRGQNVTFRCDPISEHNRLYWYRQTLGQGPEFLTYFQNEAQLEKSRLLSDRFSAERPKGSFSTLEIQRTEQGDSAMYLCASSTGGTGGFRNEKLFFGSGTQLSVL.

Here the CDR3 DNA reads TGTGCCAGTACCAGGACAGGAGATAGCAATCAGCCCCAGCATTTT. Its translation: CASTRTGDSNQPQHF. This chain connects TRBV19 to TRBJ1-5, with TRBD1 matching 7 bases. CDR1 is LNHDA and CDR2 is SQIVND in the germline V gene (reference sequence). This CDR3 has 15 amino acids. J gave up 0 bases and V 7 bases, and 6 bases lay outside the gene matches.

The rearrangement uses TRBV7-9 and TRBJ2-7; D is perhaps TRBD2 (6 bases). Germline lookup yields CDR1 SEHNR and CDR2 FQNEAQ (reference sequence). CDR3 length equals 14 residues. Trimming cost V 5 bases and J 7 bases, with 18 bases left between them. CDR3 in DNA: TGTGCCAGCAGCACTCCCGGGAGAGAGAGGGAGCAGTACTTC. Translation: CASSTPGREREQYF.

CDR3 amino acids: CASSIQGTYSNQPQHF. The DNA for the CDR3 is TGTGCCAGTAGTATCCAGGGGACGTATAGCAATCAGCCCCAGCATTTT. The rearrangement uses TRBV19 and TRBJ1-5, with D possibly matching TRBD1 (6 bases). The ends were cut back, 3 bases at V and 0 bases at J, with 12 bases in the middle. Germline CDR1 and CDR2: LNHDA and SQIVND (reference sequence). The CDR3 sequence is 16 residues long.

The chain carries TRBV5-1 and TRBJ2-2; D might be TRBD2 (5 bases). Germline V lookup: CDR1 SGHRS, CDR2 YFSETQ. Trimming stripped 6 bases from V and 3 bases from J, with 15 bases between. The CDR3 is made up of 15 amino acids. CDR3 sequence reads: CASNPGGSYTGELFF. The CDR3 DNA is TGCGCCAGCAACCCTGGAGGATCTTACACCGGGGAGCTGTTTTTT.

The rearrangement joins TRBV30 to TRBJ2-3; a weak D match, TRBD2 (6 bases). This CDR3 spans 18 amino acids. The germline V gene encodes CDR1 GTSNPN and CDR2 SVGIG (reference sequence). V dropped 3 bases and J dropped 4 bases, with 26 bases sitting between them. The CDR3 protein is CAWRRGGIRDQLADTQYF. The CDR3 bases are TGTGCCTGGAGGAGAGGAGGGATCCGGGACCAGCTCGCAGATACGCAGTATTTT.

The rearrangement joins TRBV9 to TRBJ1-1; D possibly corresponds to TRBD1 (5 bases). From germline, CDR1 is SGDLS and CDR2 YYNGEE. The CDR3 has 20 amino acids. V lost 4 bases and J 3 bases, leaving 31 bases between the germline ends. In DNA, the CDR3 is TGTGCCAGCAGCCCCCAATCAGTGGGGCAGTTTACCTCTTTGGACACTGAAGCTTTCTTT. Translating it yields CASSPQSVGQFTSLDTEAFF. The full variable domain, rest sourced from reference TRBV9 and TRBJ1-1, is DSGVTQTPKHLITATGQRVTLRCSPRSGDLSVYWYQQSLDQGLQFLIQYYNGEERAKGNILERFSAQQFPDLHSELNLSSLELGDSALYFCASSPQSVGQFTSLDTEAFFGQGTRLTVV.

The V call is TRBV11-2, the J call TRBJ1-2; maybe TRBD1 (5 bases). Germline V lookup: CDR1 SGHAT, CDR2 FQNNGV. V shed 1 base and J shed 5 bases, with 11 bases lying between them. This CDR3 is 14 amino acids long. For the CDR3, the DNA is TGTGCCAGCAGCTTAGCCCAGGGAGGGTATGGCTACACCTTC. Encoded protein: CASSLAQGGYGYTF.

The chain joins TRBV19 to TRBJ2-3; 9 bases match TRBD1. CDR1 is LNHDA, CDR2 SQIVND, per germline (reference sequence). This CDR3 spans 11 amino acids. CDR3 in DNA: TGTGTGGGACAGGGCGAAGATACGCAGTATTTT. Encoded protein: CVGQGEDTQYF.

Comment on this clone: Distinct nucleotide sequences in the sample also encode this CDR3. The CDR3 DNA follows: TGCGCCAGCAGCCAAGGACTAGCGGGCTCCTACAATGAGCAGTTCTTC. This gives the protein CASSQGLAGSYNEQFF. The rearrangement joins TRBV4-3 to TRBJ2-1, with 10 bases matching TRBD2. The CDR3 totals 16 residues. The ends lost 1 base at V and 0 bases at J; junction bases unmatched: 0. Per germline, CDR1 LGHNA and CDR2 YSLEER.

The chain has TRBV7-2 and TRBJ1-5; D is possibly TRBD1 (6 bases). The V end lost 3 bases, the J end lost 3 bases, and 12 bases lay between the germline ends. Per germline, CDR1 SGHTA and CDR2 FQGNSA. The CDR3 length is 15 residues. CDR3 bases: TGTGCCAGCAGCTTGCTGACAGGTAACAATCAGCCCCAGCATTTT. As protein: CASSLLTGNNQPQHF.

The gene calls are TRBV19 and TRBJ2-5, with 9 bases aligning to TRBD1. CDR3 length equals 13 residues. Per the germline V gene, CDR1 is LNHDA and CDR2 is SQIVND (reference sequence). J was trimmed by 5 bases and V by 8 bases; bases with no gene match: 6. CDR3 sequence (DNA): TGTGCCAGTGGGGGACAGGGTTGGGAGACCCAGTACTTC. Its protein is CASGGQGWETQYF.

This clone was detected once. V usage is TRBV7-9 and J usage is TRBJ1-2, with 7 nucleotides matching TRBD1. The CDR3 loop spans 14 amino acids. V gave up 7 bases and J gave up 7 bases; unmatched junction bases: 12. Per germline, CDR1 SEHNR and CDR2 FQNEAQ (reference sequence). CDR3 sequence reads: CASTHTRGGSGYTF. The CDR3 DNA sequence: TGTGCCAGCACCCACACGAGAGGGGGCAGTGGCTACACCTTC.

The chain uses TRBV18 and TRBJ2-7, with 12 positions matching TRBD1. Germline V gives CDR1 KGHSH, CDR2 LQKENI. V lost 1 base and J lost 1; bases outside the gene matches: 5. The CDR3 is 17 amino acids. DNA for the CDR3: TGTGCCAGCTCACCACAGGGGACAGGGGGCATATCCTACGAGCAGTACTTC. Translated, it gives CASSPQGTGGISYEQYF.

The chain uses TRBV11-2 and TRBJ2-1; 9 nucleotides match TRBD2. CDR3 length: 17 amino acids. V was pared by 0 bases and J by 7 bases, with 10 bases of the junction left unmatched. Germline V gene sequence: CDR1 SGHAT, CDR2 FQNNGV. The CDR3 region is CASSLDLARGRGNEQFF. The CDR3 DNA sequence: TGTGCCAGCAGCTTAGATCTGGCTCGCGGGAGGGGAAATGAGCAGTTCTTC.